This is a list of T cell receptor beta chains from one sample in a study of T cell responses to AZD1222 COVID-19 vaccine. Repertoires were generated with immunoSEQ multiplex PCR, while TCRdb's copy carries only in-frame clones and drops some. The sample records about 160,000 clones, roughly 90% being singletons. The source material was peripheral blood, sampled 28 days after the second AZD1222 dose. These receptors were obtained from an adult who received the AZD1222 COVID-19 vaccine. The CDR3 runs from the conserved cysteine through the conserved F or W. D genes are given only for firm matches. Size is omitted from some rows. Given values are once, few, many or a class for expanded clones.

clone_size d_call j_call v_call cdr3_nt cdr3_aa
. . TRBJ1-4 TRBV27 TGTGCCAGCACCTCGGAGGGGGTTCCCCCAACTAATGAAAAACTGTTTTTT CASTSEGVPPTNEKLFF
. TRBD2 TRBJ2-1 TRBV9 TGTGCCAGCAGCGTAGCGGCTAGCGGGGGCAAGCAGTTCTTC CASSVAASGGKQFF
. . TRBJ2-5 TRBV11-2 TGTGCCAGCAGCTTGGGGGTGATACAAGAGACCCAGTACTTC CASSLGVIQETQYF
once . TRBJ1-3 TRBV19 TGTGCCAGTACCGTCTCCAGCTCTGGAAACACCATATATTTT CASTVSSSGNTIYF
. . TRBJ1-4 TRBV2 TGTGCCAGCAGGTTGAGGGAAAAACTGTTTTTT CASRLREKLFF
. . TRBJ2-3 TRBV3-1/TRBV3-2 TGTGCCAGCAGCCCAGCCCCCTGGGCGAGCACAGATACGCAGTATTTT CASSPAPWASTDTQYF
few . TRBJ1-2 TRBV7-9 TGTGCCAGCAGCTCACAGGTTGGACCGACTTCTAACTATGGCTACACCTTC CASSSQVGPTSNYGYTF
. TRBD1 TRBJ1-1 TRBV5-5 TGTGCCAGCGGGGACAGAGTGAACACTGAAGCTTTCTTT CASGDRVNTEAFF
. . TRBJ2-5 TRBV6-2/TRBV6-3 TGTGCCAGCAGTTCAAGAGGCCAACAAGAGACCCAGTACTTC CASSSRGQQETQYF
. . TRBJ2-2 TRBV7-9 TGTGCCAGCAGCTTAGACGGCGGGCTCGGGGAGCTGTTTTTT CASSLDGGLGELFF
. TRBD1 TRBJ1-1 TRBV6-2/TRBV6-3 TGTGCCAGCAGTTTCACTACGGGACAGGGGAACACTGAAGCTTTCTTT CASSFTTGQGNTEAFF